This is a list of T cell receptor beta chains from one sample in a study of control samples from healthy donors and cancer patients. Here immunoSEQ multiplex PCR was the method, and the copy in TCRdb shows in-frame clones only, minus some. The table shows 90,000 or so clones, with roughly nine tenths occurring only once. Sequenced: PBMCs. Source of these receptors: a woman in her 50s with colorectal cancer. Both conserved end residues are part of each CDR3. Fields, in order: J gene, CDR3 length, D gene, clone size, V gene, CDR3 DNA, CDR3 protein. The D gene is left open where the match is weak. Size values are once, few and many counts, or a class for expanded clones, and some rows have none.

TRBJ1-3	14	.	.	TRBV20-1	TGCAGTGCTAGTGACAGAGCTTCTGGAAACACCATATATTTT	CSASDRASGNTIYF
TRBJ2-2	15	.	.	TRBV10-2	TGCGCCAGCAGTGAGCACAGACTAGGAGGCGGGGAGCTGTTTTTT	CASSEHRLGGGELFF
TRBJ2-3	17	TRBD2	once	TRBV2	TGTGCCAGCAGTGAGATCCGGTTGACTAGCGGGATAGATACGCAGTATTTT	CASSEIRLTSGIDTQYF
TRBJ1-3	14	.	.	TRBV6-5	TGTGCCAGCAGCTGGGACCCCTCTGGAAACACCATATATTTT	CASSWDPSGNTIYF
TRBJ2-3	16	.	few	TRBV2	TGTGCCAGCAGTGAAGGTCGACAGTTGTACACAGATACGCAGTATTTT	CASSEGRQLYTDTQYF
TRBJ1-5	15	.	.	TRBV5-6	TGTGCCAGCAGCCGTTATGGTCCTAGCAATCAGCCCCAGCATTTT	CASSRYGPSNQPQHF
TRBJ2-5	13	.	.	TRBV30	TGTGCCTGGAGTGAGGCTTTGGGAGAGACCCAGTACTTC	CAWSEALGETQYF
TRBJ2-6	16	.	.	TRBV5-5	TGTGCCAGCAGCCTCGGTCTATACTCTGGGGCCAACGTCCTGACTTTC	CASSLGLYSGANVLTF
TRBJ1-1	14	.	.	TRBV6-2/TRBV6-3	TGTGCCAGCAGTGTACAGCCCCCGAACACTGAAGCTTTCTTT	CASSVQPPNTEAFF
TRBJ1-2	14	.	.	TRBV28	TGTGCCAGCAGTTATGGGCCCCCGCTTGGTGGCTACACCTTC	CASSYGPPLGGYTF
TRBJ2-5	14	TRBD2	.	TRBV5-4	TGTGCCAGCAGTTTGGCGGGGGACCAAGGGACCCAGTACTTC	CASSLAGDQGTQYF
TRBJ2-2	14	.	.	TRBV19	TGTGCCAGTAGTCGACAGGGAGGGACCGGGGAGCTGTTTTTT	CASSRQGGTGELFF
TRBJ1-5	14	TRBD1	.	TRBV12-5	TGTGCTAGTGGGTGGGGACAGGGAAATCAGCCCCAGCATTTT	CASGWGQGNQPQHF
TRBJ2-5	15	.	once	TRBV15	TGTGCCACCAGTGGATTGACAGGAGGTGGAGAGACCCAGTACTTC	CATSGLTGGGETQYF
TRBJ2-2	16	TRBD2	.	TRBV5-1	TGCGCCAGCAGCTTAATACTAGCGGGGGCCGGCGGGGAGCTGTTTTTT	CASSLILAGAGGELFF
TRBJ2-5	15	TRBD1	.	TRBV5-5	TGTGCCAGCAGCTATACCCACAGGGGGGCAGAGACCCAGTACTTC	CASSYTHRGAETQYF
TRBJ1-2	14	.	once	TRBV5-1	TGCGCCAGCAGCTCGGACAGTATCCGACTTGGCTACACCTTC	CASSSDSIRLGYTF
TRBJ1-3	16	TRBD1	.	TRBV5-1	TGCGCCAGCAGCTTGGGGGGACAGAGCTCTGGAAACACCATATATTTT	CASSLGGQSSGNTIYF
TRBJ1-6	18	.	.	TRBV7-2	TGTGCCAGCAGCCTCGCGGGGGCATGGGACCCGGCGGGATCACCCCTCCACTTT	CASSLAGAWDPAGSPLHF
TRBJ1-3	15	TRBD1	few	TRBV5-5	TGTGCCAGCCGGGACAGCCTCACCTCTGGAAACACCATATATTTT	CASRDSLTSGNTIYF
TRBJ2-5	16	.	.	TRBV7-2	TGTGCCAGCAGCTTAGTCTATGGGAATCTCCAAGAGACCCAGTACTTC	CASSLVYGNLQETQYF
TRBJ2-1	16	TRBD2	once	TRBV6-4	TGTGCCAGCAGTCGACTAGCGGGGGAGAGCTACAATGAGCAGTTCTTC	CASSRLAGESYNEQFF
TRBJ2-5	15	TRBD1	.	TRBV18	TGTGCCAGCTCGGCCGGGACAGGGAGGAGAGAGACCCAGTACTTC	CASSAGTGRRETQYF
TRBJ2-2	14	.	.	TRBV10-3	TGTGCCATCAGTAAAGAGCAACCAGCCGGGGAGCTGTTTTTT	CAISKEQPAGELFF
TRBJ1-2	13	.	few	TRBV7-9	TGTGCCAGCAGCTCCCAGGTGAACTATGGCTACACCTTC	CASSSQVNYGYTF
TRBJ2-5	11	.	.	TRBV28	TGTGCCAGCAGTCGTGAGGAGACCCAGTACTTC	CASSREETQYF
TRBJ1-2	15	.	.	TRBV3-1/TRBV3-2	TGTGCCAGCAGCCAAGGCTCAGGAGAGCCCATTCGGTACACCTTC	CASSQGSGEPIRYTF
TRBJ1-4	15	.	.	TRBV19	TGTGCCAGTAGTATACGGCAGGGAACTAATGAAAAACTGTTTTTT	CASSIRQGTNEKLFF
TRBJ2-3	12	.	few	TRBV15	TGTGCCACCAGCAGAGACACAGATACGCAGTATTTT	CATSRDTDTQYF
TRBJ2-1	16	TRBD2	once	TRBV5-1	TGCGCCAGCAGCGCCTCTAGCGGGGGCCGCTACAATGAGCAGTTCTTC	CASSASSGGRYNEQFF
TRBJ1-1	12	TRBD1	.	TRBV28	TGTGCCAGCAGCCTACAGGGGCGTGAAGCTTTCTTT	CASSLQGREAFF
TRBJ1-2	13	.	.	TRBV30	TGTGCCGGATCTTGGGGGGCCCACTATGGCTACACCTTC	CAGSWGAHYGYTF
TRBJ2-3	13	.	.	TRBV7-2	TGTGCCAGCAGCTCCCTAGGCCCAGATACGCAGTATTTT	CASSSLGPDTQYF
TRBJ2-3	14	TRBD2	.	TRBV6-2/TRBV6-3	TGTGCCAGCAGTCTAGCGGGGGGGTTTGATACGCAGTATTTT	CASSLAGGFDTQYF
TRBJ1-4	16	TRBD1	.	TRBV3-1/TRBV3-2	TGTGCCAGCAGCCATACCGGACAGGGTGGTAATGAAAAACTGTTTTTT	CASSHTGQGGNEKLFF
TRBJ1-2	14	.	.	TRBV21-1	TGTGCCAGCAGACCCAGGCGGCACAACTATGGCTACACCTTC	CASRPRRHNYGYTF
TRBJ2-3	14	.	.	TRBV18	TGTGCCAGCGCCCCCACAGGCATGTTTGATACGCAGTATTTT	CASAPTGMFDTQYF